What follows are 12 T cell receptor beta chains derived from one specimen sequenced in a study of blood T cell repertoires in COVID-19. Data came from immunoSEQ multiplex PCR; TCRdb stores just in-frame clones and leaves some out. The table includes around 200,000 clones, about 88% detected once. Sequenced material: PBMCs or T cells enriched from blood (not recorded which). The receptor source for this set is a woman in her late teens or twenties who had recovered from COVID-19.

The chain employs TRBV3-1 (or the pseudogene TRBV3-2) and TRBJ1-2; the D is unclear. CDR3 length: 12 amino acids. The germline V gene encodes CDR1 LGHDT and CDR2 YNNKEL (reference sequence). V was pared by 0 bases and J by 8 bases, with 7 bases between. The CDR3 sequence is CASSQDPGGYTF. CDR3 nucleotide sequence: TGTGCCAGCAGCCAAGATCCGGGGGGCTACACCTTC.

The chain couples TRBV27 to TRBJ2-7; D is unclear. V lost 6 bases, J lost 2 bases, and 11 bases lay in between. Germline V gene lookup returns CDR1 MNHEY and CDR2 SMNVEV (reference sequence). This CDR3 spans 13 amino acids. As DNA, the CDR3 is TGTGCCAGCAGCCGAAGAGGTACCTACGAGCAGTACTTC. The encoded protein is CASSRRGTYEQYF.

The chain links TRBV5-6 to TRBJ2-1, with 13 nucleotides matching TRBD2. The germline V gene encodes CDR1 SGHDT and CDR2 YYEEEE. CDR3 length: 18 amino acids. V dropped 2 bases and J dropped 6; count of bases not matched to a gene: 11. The CDR3 sequence: CASSLPPTGLAGVNEQFF. The CDR3 region has the DNA TGTGCCAGCAGCTTACCACCCACCGGACTAGCGGGAGTCAATGAGCAGTTCTTC.

The chain couples TRBV12-3 or TRBV12-4 to TRBJ2-5; D gene unclear. The germline V and J ends were trimmed by 1 base and 5 bases, with 5 bases remaining between them. This CDR3 is 12 amino acids long. The CDR3 DNA sequence: TGTGCCAGCAGTTTAGTTTCGGAGACCCAGTACTTC. As protein: CASSLVSETQYF.

This chain joins TRBV27 and TRBJ2-1; 8 bases are shared with TRBD2. In germline, CDR1 is MNHEY, CDR2 SMNVEV (reference sequence). The CDR3 length is 16 residues. J lost 6 bases, V lost 3 bases, and 10 bases had no gene match. The CDR3 DNA sequence: TGTGCCAGCAGTTTTACCCCGGGACTAGAGTCCAATGAGCAGTTCTTC. It yields the protein CASSFTPGLESNEQFF.

The chain links TRBV20-1 to TRBJ1-1; maybe TRBD1 (5 bases). With 3 bases removed from V and 1 base from J, the gap between germline ends came to 9 bases. Germline V gives CDR1 DFQATT, CDR2 SNEGSKA (reference sequence). CDR3 length equals 13 residues. The CDR3 DNA sequence: TGCAGTGCTAGTCTGGGGCCGAACACTGAAGCTTTCTTT. Protein: CSASLGPNTEAFF.

The chain carries TRBV7-9 and TRBJ1-1, with D perhaps TRBD1 (6 bases). The CDR3 loop spans 14 amino acids. V shed 4 bases and J shed 7 bases, with 16 bases lying between them. Germline assignment: CDR1 SEHNR and CDR2 FQNEAQ (reference sequence). The chain's CDR3 is CASSWDTTDLEAFF. CDR3 in DNA: TGTGCCAGCAGCTGGGACACGACCGACCTTGAAGCTTTCTTT.

This clone has just one count. The chain links TRBV2 to TRBJ2-4; D perhaps matches TRBD2 (5 bases). This CDR3 is 18 amino acids long. CDR1 is SNHLY, CDR2 FYNNEI, per germline. Trimming stripped 0 bases from V and 0 bases from J, with 15 bases between. CDR3 DNA sequence: TGTGCCAGCAGTGAAGCGCGTCTAGCCTCACTAGCCAAAAACATTCAGTACTTC. This translates into CASSEARLASLAKNIQYF.

The V call is TRBV6-5, the J call TRBJ1-1; D uncertain. Trimming stripped 6 bases from V and 1 base from J, with 12 bases between. CDR3 size: 14 residues. Germline V lookup: CDR1 MNHEY, CDR2 SVGAGI. This chain's CDR3 is CASSHRGGNTEAFF. The CDR3 nucleotides are TGTGCCAGCAGCCACCGAGGAGGGAACACTGAAGCTTTCTTT.

The J gene is TRBJ2-7, the V gene TRBV19; TRBD2 matches 11 bases. J gave up 2 bases and V 1 base, and 16 bases lay outside the gene matches. Germline V gene data show CDR1 as LNHDA and CDR2 as SQIVND (reference sequence). The CDR3 has 20 residues. CDR3 DNA sequence: TGTGCCAGTAGTATAGGTCCCCACGGTGATTTAGCGGGAGGGCCCTACGAGCAGTACTTC. Protein sequence: CASSIGPHGDLAGGPYEQYF.

The chain carries TRBV28 and TRBJ2-2, with 12 bases that match TRBD2. The V and J ends lost 4 bases and 9 bases, in that order; junction bases with no gene match: 18. CDR3 length: 19 amino acids. Germline V gene sequence: CDR1 MDHEN, CDR2 SYDVKM. CDR3 in DNA: TGTGCCAGCAGTTCCGACTACCTTCTAGCGGGAGGGGGTAGAAGGGAGCTGTTTTTT. Encoded protein: CASSSDYLLAGGGRRELFF.

The chain is built from TRBV6-2 or TRBV6-3 and TRBJ2-2; D may be TRBD1 (7 bases). V was shortened by 4 bases and J by 4 bases, with 13 bases between the two germline ends. The CDR3 runs 15 residues. CDR1 and CDR2 (germline): MNHEY, SVGEGT. CDR3 bases: TGTGCCAGCAGTTCGGAGGGGGCGCGCACCGGGGAGCTGTTTTTT. Its translation is CASSSEGARTGELFF.